This T cell receptor (beta chain) appears in the sequencing data of a study of PD-L1 blockade in urothelial cancer. Study context: Males with bladder-origin urothelial cancer constituted about 85% of the 29 patients. Blood analysis was done at 3 weeks (second dose) and 6 weeks after treatment began.

Some clones are missing from TCRdb's copy, which holds only in-frame ones; the method was immunoSEQ multiplex PCR. The repertoire holds roughly 40,000 clones, with over 65% as singletons. CDR3 length: 12 amino acids. The V gene's germline CDR1 is MDHEN and CDR2 SYDVKM. V lost 3 bases and J lost 9, with 9 bases in between. About this clone: The antigen is not known.

Study results and caveats: Patients with below-median pretreatment blood clonality survived longer.

The sequence was collected from a man aged 70 or older with urothelial cancer. This specimen was PBMCs, taken around atezolizumab (anti-PD-L1) treatment. V and J are TRBV28 and TRBJ1-5; D gene uncertain. The DNA for the CDR3 is TGTGCCAGCAGTTTGCGGGCGGGGCCCCAGCATTTT. It codes for CASSLRAGPQHF.